This T cell receptor beta chain was observed in a study of PD-L1 blockade in urothelial cancer. Across the whole study: Study patients had been treated with 0 to 3 previous chemotherapy regimens. Analyzed time points were 3 weeks (second dose) and 6 weeks after therapy began. The study, taken as a whole, reports: Sub-median blood TCR clonality before treatment predicted longer survival.

The CDR3 is 13 residues long. CDR1 is MNHNY, CDR2 SVGAGI, per germline (reference sequence). V was trimmed by 0 bases and J by 6 bases, leaving 6 bases between them. Of note for this clone: Antigen unknown.

The table came from immunoSEQ multiplex PCR; TCRdb's copy has only in-frame clones and leaves some out. Counted here are about 81,000 clones, 85% to 95% occurring once; the ten biggest clones make up roughly 9.4%. This sample comprised PBMCs, obtained around atezolizumab (anti-PD-L1) treatment. This receptor was taken from a man aged 60 to 69 with urothelial cancer. The chain uses TRBV6-6 and TRBJ1-5; no clear D gene. CDR3 protein: CASSYSEGQPQHF. DNA of the CDR3: TGTGCCAGCAGTTACTCTGAGGGTCAGCCCCAGCATTTT.